These 19 T cell receptor beta chains share one sample of origin, sequenced in a study of OX40 agonist ivuxolimab in advanced cancers. Generated by immunoSEQ multiplex PCR, the TCRdb table keeps only in-frame clones and is missing some. The table records tens of thousands of clones, approximately 89% of them present only once. The material sequenced was CD4+ or CD8+ T cells sorted from blood, taken in a trial of the OX40 agonist ivuxolimab. The receptors were gathered from an adult with an advanced solid tumor such as melanoma, head and neck, liver or kidney cancer.

This clone was observed a few times. The CDR3 DNA sequence: TGTGCCAGCAGCTTAGGCATAATAACAGGATTCGGGCAGTTCTTC. It is translated as CASSLGIITGFGQFF. The genes are TRBV11-3 and TRBJ2-1; possibly TRBD1 for D (5 bases). The CDR3 contains 15 residues. With 1 base removed from V and 12 bases from J, the gap between germline ends came to 19 bases. CDR1 and CDR2 from the germline V gene are SGHNT and YENEEA.

The genes are TRBV11-1 and TRBJ2-1; TRBD2 agrees at 8 bases. CDR3 length: 14 amino acids. Germline assignment: CDR1 SGHAT and CDR2 FQDESV (reference sequence). V gave up 5 bases and J gave up 5 bases; unmatched junction bases: 5. This chain's CDR3 is CASSREGLDNEQFF. The DNA for the CDR3 is TGTGCCAGCAGCCGGGAGGGCCTGGACAATGAGCAGTTCTTC.

This chain links TRBV29-1 with TRBJ2-2; D unclear. The V gene's germline CDR1 is SQVTM and CDR2 ANQGSEA. Trimming removed 5 bases from V and 4 bases from J, with 11 bases in between. There are 13 residues in the CDR3. The chain's CDR3 is CSVLRARTGELFF. The CDR3 coding sequence is TGCAGCGTTCTTAGGGCCCGCACCGGGGAGCTGTTTTTT.

The sample holds a few counts of this clone. The V and J genes are TRBV6-1 and TRBJ1-1, with D maybe TRBD1 (5 bases). Germline V gene sequence: CDR1 MNHNS, CDR2 SASEGT. The CDR3 sequence is 15 residues long. Trimming took 5 bases from V and 1 from J, leaving 14 bases between them. The CDR3 loop is CASSTWTRANTEAFF. As DNA, the CDR3 is TGTGCCAGCAGTACATGGACAAGGGCGAACACTGAAGCTTTCTTT.

The gene calls are TRBV4-2 and TRBJ1-5; D possibly corresponds to TRBD1 (5 bases). Trimming pared 0 bases from V and 0 bases from J, leaving 15 bases between. This CDR3 is built from 18 residues. Germline CDR1 reads LGHNA; CDR2 reads YNFKEQ. The CDR3 DNA reads TGTGCCAGCAGCCAAGATCCCGTCGGGGCGGATAGCAATCAGCCCCAGCATTTT. Translating gives CASSQDPVGADSNQPQHF.

The rearrangement uses TRBV6-5 and TRBJ1-5; 7 bases line up with TRBD1. The trim removed 2 bases at V and 7 bases at J, leaving 8 bases unmatched. The CDR3 sequence is 15 residues long. Germline CDR1 is MNHEY and CDR2 is SVGAGI. DNA of the CDR3: TGTGCCAGCAGTTACGCAGAGGGGGCTGACCAGCCCCAGCATTTT. This encodes CASSYAEGADQPQHF.

The chain links TRBV5-5 to TRBJ2-6, with a weak D call TRBD2 (6 bases). CDR3 length: 15 amino acids. CDR1 and CDR2 (germline): SGHKS, YYEKEE (reference sequence). V was clipped by 3 bases and J by 2 bases, with 9 bases between them. The CDR3 protein is CASSWGVPGANVLTF. As DNA, the CDR3 is TGTGCCAGCAGCTGGGGGGTTCCTGGGGCCAACGTCCTGACTTTC.

This sequence joins TRBV7-8 and TRBJ2-1; weak D call: TRBD2 (6 bases). The CDR3 is 14 residues long. V gave up 0 bases and J gave up 3 bases, with 6 bases separating them. CDR1 is SGHVS and CDR2 is FQNEAQ in the germline V gene. CDR3 in amino acids: CASSLAGGYNEQFF. As DNA, the CDR3 is TGTGCCAGCAGCTTAGCGGGAGGCTACAATGAGCAGTTCTTC.

The chain is built from TRBV11-3 and TRBJ2-5; D unclear. Trimming took 5 bases from V and 5 from J, leaving 12 bases between them. CDR1 is SGHNT and CDR2 is YENEEA in the germline V gene. The CDR3 covers 13 residues. CDR3 loop: CASSPVAGETQYF. The CDR3 DNA follows: TGTGCCAGCAGCCCCGTCGCTGGGGAGACCCAGTACTTC.

This rearrangement joins TRBV6-5 to TRBJ1-5; D might be TRBD1 (5 bases). The germline CDR1 and CDR2 sequences are MNHEY and SVGAGI. V was shortened by 3 bases and J by 4 bases, with 10 bases between the two germline ends. The CDR3 length is 14 residues. CDR3 amino acids: CASSYLPGNQPQHF. The CDR3 coding sequence is TGTGCCAGCAGTTATTTGCCAGGGAATCAGCCCCAGCATTTT.

The gene calls are TRBV6-1 and TRBJ1-1; no definite D call. Germline V gene sequence: CDR1 MNHNS, CDR2 SASEGT. V was pared by 7 bases and J by 5 bases, with 17 bases between. This CDR3 region has 14 residues. This CDR3 reads CASTQQEGWTEAFF. As DNA, the CDR3 is TGTGCCAGCACACAGCAGGAGGGTTGGACTGAAGCTTTCTTT.

V is TRBV7-2 and J is TRBJ2-7; 11 bases agree with TRBD2. Germline V CDR1 and CDR2: SGHTA, FQGNSA. Trimming cost V 7 bases and J 2 bases; bases outside gene matches: 7. CDR3 length: 15 residues. This CDR3 reads CASTFSSGRAYEQYF. CDR3 in DNA: TGTGCCAGCACCTTTAGTAGCGGGAGGGCCTACGAGCAGTACTTC.

The rearrangement links TRBV6-4 to TRBJ2-3; D is unclear. Trimming took 1 base from V and 1 from J, leaving 9 bases between them. Germline CDR1 reads MRHNA; CDR2 reads SNTAGT. The CDR3 contains 15 residues. In nucleotides, the CDR3 is TGTGCCAGCAGTGACTACGGATCTGGCACAGATACGCAGTATTTT. It yields the protein CASSDYGSGTDTQYF.

The V gene is TRBV5-6, the J gene TRBJ2-3; possible D gene TRBD2, 6 bases. V was clipped by 0 bases and J by 2 bases, with 16 bases between them. This CDR3 region has 17 residues. From germline, CDR1 is SGHDT and CDR2 YYEEEE. The chain's CDR3 is CASSLEVSGENTDTQYF. In DNA form, the CDR3 reads TGTGCCAGCAGCTTGGAGGTGTCGGGGGAGAACACAGATACGCAGTATTTT.

This rearrangement joins TRBV2 to TRBJ2-2; 12 bases are shared with TRBD2. Germline CDR1 SNHLY, CDR2 FYNNEI. CDR3 length: 15 amino acids. V shed 8 bases, J shed 6 bases, and the junction held 7 bases outside the gene matches. CDR3 sequence: CASEPTSGSAGELFF. In DNA, the CDR3 is TGTGCCAGCGAACCGACTAGCGGGAGTGCCGGGGAGCTGTTTTTT.

This sequence joins TRBV6-1 and TRBJ2-7; D possibly uses TRBD1 or TRBD2 (6 bases each). Germline CDR1 reads MNHNS; CDR2 reads SASEGT. CDR3 length: 15 amino acids. Trimming left V 4 bases short and J 4 bases short, with 17 bases between. CDR3 in amino acids: CASSGDWGARYEQYF. CDR3 DNA sequence: TGTGCCAGCAGTGGGGACTGGGGGGCGCGGTACGAGCAGTACTTC.

This rearrangement joins TRBV5-1 to TRBJ2-1; D gene uncertain. Looked up from germline, CDR1 is SGHRS and CDR2 is YFSETQ. The CDR3 covers 18 residues. Between the trimmed V and J ends, which lost 1 base and 4 bases, there was a span of 21 bases. CDR3: CASSLQPTSSVLYNEQFF. The CDR3 DNA sequence: TGCGCCAGCAGCTTGCAACCCACCAGTTCGGTCTTATACAATGAGCAGTTCTTC.

The genes are TRBV6-4 and TRBJ1-1; unclear D gene. The V gene lost 5 bases and the J gene lost 5 bases, with 12 bases spanning the gap. In germline, CDR1 is MRHNA, CDR2 SNTAGT. The CDR3 spans 13 residues. This CDR3 is CASSRSLKTEAFF. In DNA, the CDR3 is TGTGCCAGCAGTCGCAGCCTCAAAACTGAAGCTTTCTTT.

The chain combines TRBV6-5 with TRBJ2-7, with D possibly being TRBD1 (5 bases). V was cut by 4 bases and J by 4 bases, with 17 bases left in between. Germline V gene lookup returns CDR1 MNHEY and CDR2 SVGAGI. This CDR3 spans 15 amino acids. CDR3 amino acids: CASSSKRVREYEQYF. In DNA, the CDR3 is TGTGCCAGCAGTTCCAAGCGTGTCAGGGAATACGAGCAGTACTTC.